This TCR beta chain is from a study of T cell repertoires in cytomegalovirus infection. The overall study: Indications came from public TCR beta signatures; they pointed to CMV infection and to a matching HLA type. Study-level results: Ex vivo responses were dominated by HLA-C-restricted CMV-specific TCR beta clonotypes.

CDR1 and CDR2 (germline): SGHVS, FQNEAQ. V was clipped by 0 bases and J by 6 bases, with 21 bases between them. The CDR3 covers 18 residues. In this sample, this clonotype turned up many times. Its specificity is unknown. Each CDR3 protein is one row after TCRdb ran MiXCR on the reads. The sample contains about 740,000 distinct CDR3 sequences, 35% to 45% of which appear only once. Sequenced input: PBMCs. V gene TRBV7-8 combines with J gene TRBJ1-5; possibly TRBD1 for D (5 bases). The source is a human donor in good health (CMV status not recorded). Some clones in this sample may be carry-over from other donors' samples. The CDR3 region is CASSLAGVDTSAVQPQHF. The CDR3 coding sequence is TGTGCCAGCAGCTTAGCGGGTGTGGACACGAGTGCGGTTCAGCCCCAGCATTTT.